What follows are 26 T cell receptor beta chains derived from one specimen sequenced in a study of T cell changes during pregnancy in multiple sclerosis. Produced via immunoSEQ multiplex PCR; TCRdb's table is partial and in-frame only. The sample records about 81,000 clones, 80% to 95% being singletons. Sequenced material: peripheral blood, taken in the third trimester of pregnancy. The receptors derive from a female donor in good health, enrolled as a control in a pregnancy study.

This clone was detected only once. The chain recombines TRBV2 with TRBJ1-1; 7 positions match TRBD1. Per germline, CDR1 SNHLY and CDR2 FYNNEI. With 5 bases clipped from V and 4 bases from J, the junction kept 7 bases outside the gene matches. The CDR3 loop spans 14 amino acids. DNA for the CDR3: TGTGCCAGCAGTCCCGAACAGGGGAGCACTGAAGCTTTCTTT. Residues: CASSPEQGSTEAFF.

This clone was recorded only once. In nucleotides, the CDR3 is TGTGCCAGCAGTACCCGGGGCTCTGGGGCCAACGTCCTGACTTTC. It yields the protein CASSTRGSGANVLTF. J is TRBJ2-6 and V is TRBV2; a possible D gene is TRBD2 (5 bases). Germline V gene lookup returns CDR1 SNHLY and CDR2 FYNNEI. The CDR3 runs 15 residues. V was clipped by 5 bases and J by 0 bases, with 8 bases between them.

J is TRBJ2-3 and V is TRBV6-1; 10 bases are shared with TRBD2. After removal of 5 bases from V and 3 bases from J, the junction contained 5 bases not matched to a gene. The CDR3 has 15 amino acids. Germline V gene data show CDR1 as MNHNS and CDR2 as SASEGT. The CDR3 sequence is CASSLGLARTDTQYF. The CDR3 nucleotides are TGTGCCAGCAGTCTGGGACTAGCGAGGACAGATACGCAGTATTTT.

This clone was seen once. The V gene is TRBV27, the J gene TRBJ2-1, with TRBD2 identical over 9 bases. Germline assignment: CDR1 MNHEY and CDR2 SMNVEV (reference sequence). The CDR3 has 15 residues. V was pared by 5 bases and J by 4 bases, with 6 bases of the junction left unmatched. This CDR3 is CASSPRTSVYNEQFF. CDR3 nucleotides: TGTGCCAGCAGTCCACGGACTAGCGTATACAATGAGCAGTTCTTC.

The chain is built from TRBV6-1 and TRBJ2-4; weak D call: TRBD2 (6 bases). The germline V gene has CDR1 MNHNS and CDR2 SASEGT. The CDR3 has 11 residues. V gave up 1 base and J gave up 12 bases, with 7 bases separating them. The CDR3 loop reads CASSEGGDQYF. As DNA, the CDR3 is TGTGCCAGCAGTGAAGGCGGGGATCAGTACTTC.

This clone is a singleton in its sample. The chain employs TRBV9 and TRBJ1-5; tentative D call: TRBD1 (6 bases). Germline CDR1 and CDR2: SGDLS and YYNGEE. CDR3 length equals 14 residues. V dropped 4 bases and J dropped 4 bases, with 12 bases sitting between them. The CDR3 loop reads CASSPGTPNQPQHF. CDR3 coding DNA: TGTGCCAGCAGCCCCGGGACACCGAATCAGCCCCAGCATTTT.

The V gene is TRBV18, the J gene TRBJ2-6; 8 nucleotides align to TRBD2. Germline V gene lookup returns CDR1 KGHSH and CDR2 LQKENI. After removal of 8 bases from V and 4 bases from J, the junction contained 10 bases not matched to a gene. This CDR3 has 16 amino acids. The CDR3 coding sequence is TGTGCCAGCACATACGCGGGGGGAAGAGGGGCCAACGTCCTGACTTTC. Protein product: CASTYAGGRGANVLTF.

V and J are TRBV2 and TRBJ2-1; 8 nucleotides line up with TRBD1. Trimming cost V 1 base and J 3 bases; bases outside gene matches: 2. From germline, CDR1 is SNHLY and CDR2 FYNNEI. This CDR3 has 15 residues. The CDR3 spells CASSEGTGIYNEQFF. CDR3 nucleotides: TGTGCCAGCAGTGAAGGGACAGGGATCTACAATGAGCAGTTCTTC.

The gene calls are TRBV21-1 and TRBJ2-7; TRBD2 is the table's D call and was not checked against the DNA. TRBV21-1 is noted as a pseudogene. This CDR3 spans 15 amino acids. For the CDR3, the DNA is TGTGCCAGCAGCAAAGGGGGGGATCAATCCTACGAGCAGTACTTC. Protein sequence: CASSKGGDQSYEQYF.

The chain uses TRBV2 and TRBJ2-7, with D possibly TRBD1 on 5 matching bases. Germline CDR1 reads SNHLY; CDR2 reads FYNNEI. The CDR3 spans 14 residues. V lost 1 base to trimming and J lost 7 bases, with 14 bases between them. The CDR3 protein is CASSEEQGLGEQYF. The CDR3 nucleotides are TGTGCCAGCAGTGAAGAGCAGGGATTAGGAGAGCAGTACTTC.

The rearrangement joins TRBV6-5 to TRBJ1-4; D not resolved. V lost 3 bases and J 6 bases, leaving 14 bases between the germline ends. CDR3 length: 15 residues. CDR1 MNHEY and CDR2 SVGAGI come from the germline V gene. The CDR3 DNA reads TGTGCCAGCAGTTATGGGCCTCGACATTATGAAAAACTGTTTTTT. Amino acid sequence: CASSYGPRHYEKLFF.

The chain carries TRBV5-1 and TRBJ1-2; D perhaps matches TRBD1 (6 bases). Germline V gene data show CDR1 as SGHRS and CDR2 as YFSETQ. The CDR3 covers 15 residues. Trimming removed 2 bases at V and 0 bases at J, with 11 bases between. CDR3 coding DNA: TGCGCCAGCAGCTTAACAGGGCCTCCTAACTATGGCTACACCTTC. Translating it yields CASSLTGPPNYGYTF.

The V call is TRBV2, the J call TRBJ1-5, with D maybe TRBD1 (6 bases). Germline lookup yields CDR1 SNHLY and CDR2 FYNNEI. The CDR3 totals 12 residues. The V and J ends lost 7 bases and 6 bases respectively, with 10 bases between them. CDR3: CASNQGFQPQHF. CDR3 DNA sequence: TGTGCCAGCAACCAGGGGTTTCAGCCCCAGCATTTT. The full variable domain, rest sourced from reference TRBV2 and TRBJ1-5, is EPEVTQTPSHQVTQMGQEVILRCVPISNHLYFYWYRQILGQKVEFLVSFYNNEISEKSEIFDDQFSVERPDGSNFTLKIRSTKLEDSAMYFCASNQGFQPQHFGDGTRLSIL.

The chain combines TRBV5-1 with TRBJ2-2; no clear D gene. The CDR3 extends over 16 amino acids. CDR1 is SGHRS and CDR2 is YFSETQ in the germline V gene. V lost 0 bases to trimming and J lost 0 bases, with 9 bases between them. The CDR3 loop is CASSLGPRTNTGELFF. CDR3 DNA sequence: TGCGCCAGCAGCTTGGGCCCGAGAACGAACACCGGGGAGCTGTTTTTT.

The chain uses TRBV18 and TRBJ1-5; perhaps TRBD1 as D (5 bases). V gave up 2 bases and J gave up 5 bases, with 19 bases separating them. CDR1 is KGHSH and CDR2 is LQKENI in the germline V gene. This CDR3 spans 17 amino acids. CDR3 sequence reads: CASSPYKILAGYQPQHF. CDR3 sequence (DNA): TGTGCCAGCTCACCATATAAGATATTGGCAGGGTATCAGCCCCAGCATTTT.

The V and J genes are TRBV29-1 and TRBJ2-7, with 9 nucleotides matching TRBD2. Germline V gene sequence: CDR1 SQVTM, CDR2 ANQGSEA. V was clipped by 6 bases and J by 8 bases; unmatched bases: 23. This CDR3 has 17 amino acids. The CDR3 region has the DNA TGCAGCGTCGGGGCCGCTAGCGGGGCCGCTGGGGGTAGCCAGCAGTACTTC. The encoded protein is CSVGAASGAAGGSQQYF.

V gene TRBV7-6 combines with J gene TRBJ2-7; D might be TRBD2 (6 bases). CDR1 SGHVS and CDR2 FNYEAQ come from the germline V gene. Trimming took off 7 bases at V and 4 bases at J, with 17 bases between the two ends. The CDR3 is made up of 14 amino acids. In DNA form, the CDR3 reads TGTGCCAGCAAAAGGGCGGGACGGGCTTACGAGCAGTACTTC. It encodes CASKRAGRAYEQYF.

The chain joins TRBV28 to TRBJ2-7; maybe TRBD2 (5 bases). This CDR3 is built from 11 residues. Germline CDR1 and CDR2: MDHEN and SYDVKM. V gave up 5 bases and J gave up 5 bases, with 7 bases separating them. Here the CDR3 DNA reads TGTGCCAGCAGTCACGGGGACGAGCAGTACTTC. It specifies CASSHGDEQYF.

The V gene is TRBV7-6, the J gene TRBJ2-3; D might be TRBD1 (6 bases). CDR1 SGHVS and CDR2 FNYEAQ come from the germline V gene. V shed 1 base and J shed 1 base, with 9 bases lying between them. This CDR3 comprises 15 residues. This CDR3 reads CASSLEQGRTDTQYF. The CDR3 DNA reads TGTGCCAGCAGCTTAGAACAGGGCCGCACAGATACGCAGTATTTT.

The J gene is TRBJ2-7, the V gene TRBV27; D is unclear. The CDR3 length is 14 residues. Germline lookup yields CDR1 MNHEY and CDR2 SMNVEV (reference sequence). V lost 6 bases, J lost 9 bases, and 21 bases lay in between. The CDR3 DNA reads as TGTGCCAGCAGCCTGGGCTCTTCTGGGTCCGGGCAGTACTTC. It specifies CASSLGSSGSGQYF.

V usage is TRBV7-9 and J usage is TRBJ2-1, with D possibly matching TRBD1 (6 bases). Trimming took 9 bases from V and 4 from J, leaving 13 bases between them. Germline CDR1 is SEHNR and CDR2 is FQNEAQ (reference sequence). This CDR3 region has 13 residues. CDR3 bases: TGTGCCAGTAGGGACAATTATTACAATGAGCAGTTCTTC. This codes for CASRDNYYNEQFF.

This clone was observed once. The V and J genes are TRBV2 and TRBJ2-3, with 8 bases identical to TRBD1. CDR1 SNHLY and CDR2 FYNNEI come from the germline V gene. CDR3 length: 15 residues. Trimming at V came to 6 bases and at J to 5 bases, leaving 10 bases not matched to a gene. CDR3: CASRTTGGLGDTQYF. The DNA of the CDR3 is TGTGCCAGCAGAACTACAGGGGGACTCGGAGATACGCAGTATTTT.

V and J are TRBV5-6 and TRBJ1-1; the D is unclear. Trimming took 3 bases from V and 3 from J, leaving 3 bases between them. This CDR3 region has 11 residues. The germline V gene encodes CDR1 SGHDT and CDR2 YYEEEE. The CDR3 here is CASSSYTEAFF. CDR3 nucleotides: TGTGCCAGCAGCTCATACACTGAAGCTTTCTTT.

The chain joins TRBV5-6 to TRBJ2-4, with a weak D call TRBD2 (6 bases). CDR1 is SGHDT and CDR2 is YYEEEE in the germline V gene. This CDR3 is 15 amino acids long. Trimming stripped 2 bases from V and 6 bases from J, with 15 bases between. CDR3 residues: CASSFSSGARNIQYF. CDR3 in DNA: TGTGCCAGCAGCTTTTCGTCGGGAGCAAGAAACATTCAGTACTTC.

The chain uses TRBV5-6 and TRBJ2-5, with D tentatively TRBD2 (5 bases). CDR3 size: 15 residues. CDR1 and CDR2 (germline): SGHDT, YYEEEE. The V end was cut by 1 base, the J end by 3 bases, with 13 bases between. The CDR3 region has the DNA TGTGCCAGCAGCTTGACTAGTATAGGCAAAGAGACCCAGTACTTC. Translated: CASSLTSIGKETQYF.

V usage is TRBV4-1 and J usage is TRBJ2-7; 12 nucleotides agree with TRBD2. The J segment lost 2 bases and the V segment lost 3 bases, leaving 5 bases of the junction unmatched. This CDR3 contains 16 residues. Per the germline V gene, CDR1 is MGHRA and CDR2 is YSYEKL. CDR3 in DNA: TGCGCCAGCAGCCAGGGTCTAGCGGGAGGGACCTACGAGCAGTACTTC. Translating gives CASSQGLAGGTYEQYF.